The rows below give T cell receptor beta chains drawn from one sample of a study of response to subunit inactivated influenza vaccine. A single record per CDR3 protein comes from TCRdb applying MiXCR to the RT-PCR reads. The table shows about 650,000 distinct CDR3 sequences, with approximately 14% occurring only once. Sequencing used PBMCs from blood, obtained 11 to 12 days after vaccination. The receptors derive from a man aged 45-60 years who received an inactivated influenza vaccine. Both conserved end residues are part of each CDR3. Each record gives: V gene, clone size, J gene, D gene, CDR3 DNA, CDR3 protein. D genes are given only for firm matches. Clone size appears in some rows only: once, few, many, or a class for an expanded clone.

>TRBV11-2|few|TRBJ2-5|-
TGTGCCAGCAGCAGCGGATCGGCTGGGGAGACCCAGTACTTC
CASSSGSAGETQYF
>TRBV20-1|few|TRBJ2-1|TRBD2
TGCAGTGGTAAGGGACTAGCGGGACGCCTTGACCACAATGAGCAGTTCTTC
CSGKGLAGRLDHNEQFF
>TRBV29-1|few|TRBJ2-1|-
TGCAGCGTTGAATCGCCTCCCCAATACAATGAGCAGTTCTTC
CSVESPPQYNEQFF
>TRBV3-1|-|TRBJ1-1|-
TGTGCCAGCAGCCAAGGGTCCGTCATGAGGAACACTGAAGCTTTCTTT
CASSQGSVMRNTEAFF
>TRBV6-2/TRBV6-3|-|TRBJ2-3|TRBD1
TGTGCCAGCAGTTATCTCCGGGACAGGGACACAGATACGCAGTATTTT
CASSYLRDRDTDTQYF
>TRBV25-1|few|TRBJ2-1|-
TGTGCCAGCAGGGGCCTTGGGAATGAGCAGTTCTTC
CASRGLGNEQFF
>TRBV10-1|-|TRBJ2-2|TRBD2
TGCGCCAGCAGTGACTCTTTAGCGGGAGGCACCGGGGAGCTGTTTTTT
CASSDSLAGGTGELFF
>TRBV28|-|TRBJ2-7|TRBD2
TGTGCCAGCAGTTTCTCCTCGCGGGGGTACGAGCAGTACTTC
CASSFSSRGYEQYF
>TRBV6-5|-|TRBJ2-3|-
TGTGCCAGCAGTTACTCTCGGACAAGAGCTAGCACAGATACGCAGTATTTT
CASSYSRTRASTDTQYF
>TRBV28|many|TRBJ1-6|TRBD1
TGTGCCAGCAGTCCATGGGACAGGACCTCGGCGACACCCCTCCACTTT
CASSPWDRTSATPLHF
>TRBV7-9|-|TRBJ2-2|-
TGTGCCAGCAGCCTTTCCTATGCAGGGTATGGAACCGGGGAGCTGTTTTTT
CASSLSYAGYGTGELFF
>TRBV5-6|-|TRBJ2-2|-
TGTGCCAGCAGCTTTGCGTCCACCGGGGAGCTGTTTTTT
CASSFASTGELFF
>TRBV7-2|-|TRBJ1-4|-
TGTGCCAGCAGCTTAGACAGACTTAATGAAAAACTGTTTTTT
CASSLDRLNEKLFF
>TRBV27|few|TRBJ2-7|-
TGTGCCAGCAGTTTAGTGGGGGGATGGGGACTTCGCTCACGGAACGAGCAGTACTTC
CASSLVGGWGLRSRNEQYF
>TRBV7-9|-|TRBJ2-1|TRBD1
TGTGCCAGCACCCCACCCTTGCCGGGACAGGGATCTGGTGAGCAGTTCTTC
CASTPPLPGQGSGEQFF
>TRBV4-2|few|TRBJ1-6|-
TGTGCCAGCAGCCTCCAGGGGCGGGACGGACCCCTCCACTTT
CASSLQGRDGPLHF
>TRBV7-8|-|TRBJ2-5|-
TGTGCCAGCAGCTTAGAGGAGAGAGGAGAGACCCAGTACTTC
CASSLEERGETQYF
>TRBV4-2|few|TRBJ2-1|TRBD1
TGTGCCAGCAGCATCCGGGACAGTGACATGATCCCCCCCTACAATGAGCAGTTCTTC
CASSIRDSDMIPPYNEQFF
>TRBV3-1|few|TRBJ2-7|-
TGTGCCAGCAGCTCCCCAGGGAGCTCCTACGAGCAGTACTTC
CASSSPGSSYEQYF
>TRBV11-2|many|TRBJ2-3|TRBD2
TGTGCCAGCAGCTTAGAGGTGCGGGGGAGCACAGATACGCAGTATTTT
CASSLEVRGSTDTQYF
>TRBV6-1|-|TRBJ1-6|TRBD1
TGTGCCAGCAGTGACCGGGACAGGGGGCAGAAAAACCACTTT
CASSDRDRGQKNHF
>TRBV12-3/TRBV12-4|-|TRBJ2-1|-
TGTGCCAGCAGTTTTGGGGGCAGCTCCTACAGTGAGCAGTTCTTC
CASSFGGSSYSEQFF
>TRBV24-1|few|TRBJ2-3|TRBD1
TGTGCCACGGGACAGGGAGGCACAGATACGCAGTATTTT
CATGQGGTDTQYF
>TRBV7-6|few|TRBJ2-5|-
TGTGCCAGCAGCGGCGTGGTGGGGGGCTGGGAGACCCAGTACTTC
CASSGVVGGWETQYF
>TRBV5-6|few|TRBJ2-5|-
TGTGCCAGCAGCTATATGCAAATTCAAGAGACCCAGTACTTC
CASSYMQIQETQYF
>TRBV28|few|TRBJ2-1|TRBD1
TGTGCCAGCAAAAAGACGGGACAGGGGTCCAATGAGCAGTTCTTC
CASKKTGQGSNEQFF
>TRBV6-1|-|TRBJ2-7|TRBD1
TGTGCCAGCAGTACCCAACCCCGGACAGGGAGCTACGAGCAGTACTTC
CASSTQPRTGSYEQYF
>TRBV29-1|few|TRBJ2-7|TRBD2
TGCAGCGTTTCAGGACTAGATACGGACGAGCAGTACTTC
CSVSGLDTDEQYF
>TRBV20-1|few|TRBJ2-3|TRBD2
TGCAGTGCTAGAACGGGCGGGAGCGGAATAACGCAGTATTTT
CSARTGGSGITQYF
>TRBV18|-|TRBJ2-5|TRBD1
TGTGCCAGCTCACCCCCGGACAGGGGGCTTTTGGAGACCCAGTACTTC
CASSPPDRGLLETQYF
>TRBV6-5|-|TRBJ1-6|-
TGTGCCAGCAGTTGGGGGGGTGGGGATTCACCCCTCCACTTT
CASSWGGGDSPLHF
>TRBV10-3|few|TRBJ2-1|TRBD1
TGTGCCATCAGTCACCCAGGGGACAGGGGTGGGTACAATGAGCAGTTCTTC
CAISHPGDRGGYNEQFF
>TRBV6-5|-|TRBJ1-2|-
TGTGCCAGCAGTTCCACAGGGTTTGGCTACACCTTC
CASSSTGFGYTF
>TRBV10-3|few|TRBJ2-7|-
TGTGCCATCAGGACCCCGAGGGACTACGAGCAGTACTTC
CAIRTPRDYEQYF
>TRBV12-3/TRBV12-4|many|TRBJ1-5|-
TGTGCCAGCAGTTTAACCAGGGTCGACCAGCCCCAGCATTTT
CASSLTRVDQPQHF
>TRBV5-1|many|TRBJ1-1|-
TGTGCCAGCAGCCCGCAGGGAGGGGGCACTGAAGCTTTCTTT
CASSPQGGGTEAFF
>TRBV12-3/TRBV12-4|many|TRBJ2-2|TRBD2
TGTGCCAGCAGTTCCCACCTGGGGCTAGCGGGCACCGGGGAGCTGTTTTTT
CASSSHLGLAGTGELFF
>TRBV4-2|-|TRBJ2-3|TRBD1
TGTGCCAGCAGCCAGGGACAGGGTAGGGGTGGGTCAGATACGCAGTATTTT
CASSQGQGRGGSDTQYF
>TRBV5-6|-|TRBJ2-3|TRBD2
TGTGCCAGCAGCTTAACCGCGGGAGGGCTCACAGATACGCAGTATTTT
CASSLTAGGLTDTQYF
>TRBV7-9|many|TRBJ2-3|-
TGTGCCAGCAGCTTAGTTAGCTTATCCACAGATACGCAGTATTTT
CASSLVSLSTDTQYF
>TRBV20-1|-|TRBJ1-3|TRBD1
TGCAGTGCTACAGGGGGCCTGAGAAACACCATATATTTT
CSATGGLRNTIYF
>TRBV12-3/TRBV12-4|-|TRBJ1-5|-
TGTGCCAGCAGTTTAGCCACAGGGAATCAGCCCCAGCATTTT
CASSLATGNQPQHF
>TRBV20-1|many|TRBJ2-1|TRBD2
TGCAGTGCTATAGCGGGGGTCTACAATGAGCAGTTCTTC
CSAIAGVYNEQFF
>TRBV7-2|-|TRBJ2-1|-
TGTGCCAGCAGCTTAGGGTCCGCGGGGGCCGGCTATGAGCAGTTCTTC
CASSLGSAGAGYEQFF
>TRBV7-2|many|TRBJ2-5|-
TGTGCCAGCAGCTTATCTACGTTGCAAGAGACCCAGTACTTC
CASSLSTLQETQYF
>TRBV7-2|few|TRBJ1-6|TRBD1
TGTGCCAGCAACTCAGGGGGCTTGAATTCACCCCTCCACTTT
CASNSGGLNSPLHF
>TRBV5-1|few|TRBJ2-5|TRBD2
TGCGCCAGCTGGACTAGCGGGGGGGAGACCCAGTACTTC
CASWTSGGETQYF
>TRBV4-2|-|TRBJ2-5|-
TGTGCCAGCAGCCAGCCGAAACAGGGACAAGAGACCCAGTACTTC
CASSQPKQGQETQYF
>TRBV11-2|-|TRBJ2-7|-
TGTGCCAGCAGCTTAGATGGGGTTTCGCCCTACGAGCAGTACTTC
CASSLDGVSPYEQYF
>TRBV7-2|-|TRBJ1-2|-
TGTGCCAGCAGCAATAGTGGGACCTATGGCTACACCTTC
CASSNSGTYGYTF
>TRBV6-5|-|TRBJ2-1|-
TGTGCCAGCAGTTTATCCGGGCCTGAGGGCTATGAGCAGTTCTTC
CASSLSGPEGYEQFF
>TRBV7-9|-|TRBJ2-3|TRBD2
TGTGCCAGCAGCTCGACTAGCGTGTATACGCAGTATTTT
CASSSTSVYTQYF
>TRBV9|many|TRBJ1-1|-
TGTGCCAGCAGCGGGGGACAACCGGGTGACACTGAAGCTTTCTTT
CASSGGQPGDTEAFF
>TRBV5-6|few|TRBJ2-5|-
TGTGCCAGCAGCCCCACCAACAGGATTCAAGAGACCCAGTACTTC
CASSPTNRIQETQYF
>TRBV12-3/TRBV12-4|many|TRBJ1-2|-
TGTGCCAGCAGTTTATCTCGTGGCTATGGCTACACCTTC
CASSLSRGYGYTF
>TRBV20-1|few|TRBJ2-2|-
TGCAGTGCTAGTGCTGGGTTTGACACCGGGGAGCTGTTTTTT
CSASAGFDTGELFF
>TRBV7-2|-|TRBJ2-7|-
TGTGCCAGCAGCTCGGACCCGGGTCCCTACGAGCAGTACTTC
CASSSDPGPYEQYF
>TRBV7-2|many|TRBJ2-1|-
TGTGCCAGCAATATTGGAGGCTTAAATGAGCAGTTCTTC
CASNIGGLNEQFF
>TRBV5-1|many|TRBJ1-1|-
TGCGCCAGCAGCTCGGGACCGTCGTATGAAGCTTTCTTT
CASSSGPSYEAFF